This T cell receptor beta chain was identified during a study of blood T cells in healthy people across ages. Findings and limits, study-wide: CMV status of donors was unknown, possibly confounding expanded clonotype changes. In these data, TCR beta diversity tracked strongly with naive T cell percentage.

Points on this clonotype: Its specificity is not known.

A second roughly 6 to 12 cycle PCR used barcoded and J-beta primers. Each cDNA molecule was tagged by a template-switch adaptor with 12 random nucleotides. TCRdb recomputed calls from the 5' RACE reads with MiXCR, one row per CDR3 protein. The profile shows roughly 800,000 distinct CDR3 sequences, over 45% of them singletons. Germline lookup yields CDR1 SGHTA and CDR2 FQGNSA. The V gene end was trimmed by 1 base and the J gene end by 8 bases; junction bases not matched to a gene: 5. The CDR3 loop spans 14 amino acids. The source material was blood. The TCR sequence derives from a man aged 25 to 45 in good health. The chain is built from TRBV7-2 and TRBJ2-4; 7 nucleotides line up with TRBD2. DNA of the CDR3: TGTGCCAGCAGCTTAGGACTAGCCTTGGACATTCAGTACTTC. It encodes CASSLGLALDIQYF.